This TCR beta chain emerged from a study of blood T cell repertoires in COVID-19 (dated by TCRdb to 2018 to 2020). Study-level background: The collaborator samples originated in the United States, Italy and Spain and spanned the acute and convalescent phases of COVID-19. The material from the prospective study consisted of cDNA or gDNA derived from T cells, B-cell-depleted T cells, or PBMCs. Deeply sampled blood TCRbeta repertoires from subjects exposed to, actively infected with, or recovered from COVID-19 were included in the dataset. The repertoires were released in a freely available public database intended as a resource for research on the immune response to SARS-CoV-2. The samples were drawn from the first 160 participants of the ongoing ImmuneRACE study and from 1,254 subjects provided by 6 global collaborators. The sample metadata nearly always contained a de-identified subject ID, COVID-19 status, age in years and sex. Where available, HLA class I and class II types were obtained from metadata supplied by the sample provider rather than from assay-based typing.

The paper as a whole reports these results and caveats: The quantity of clinical and demographic metadata differed by source and by participant and was supplied without curation.

The CDR3, cysteine through phenylalanine, is 15 amino acids long. Only the CDR3 DNA stays, 45 bases, in frame from base 1. The CDR1 and CDR2 encoded by the germline V gene are SNHLY and FYNNEI. V lost 7 bases and J lost 4 bases, and the count of bases not matched to a germline gene is 11. Note on this clone: What this receptor recognizes is not known. No base quality information exists; no much larger clone differs at one position.

TCRbeta CDR3 regions were amplified from genomic DNA using the immunoSEQ Assay, a bias-controlled multiplex PCR. Per the source publication's procedure: Nucleated cell counts per sample were estimated from amplification of reference gene primers within the assay. To quantify the absolute abundance of each unique TCRbeta CDR3 rearrangement, sequence reads were collapsed and filtered. For each sample, productive Simpson clonality was calculated by taking the square root of Simpson's diversity index across productive rearrangements. TCRdb provides this immuneACCESS table in a form limited to in-frame rearrangements. Some clones are lacking; in checked studies, under half of them reflect an unresolved V gene, and why the rest are absent is not known. V and J calls and clone size come straight from that table; D and trimming were deduced from the DNA. The sample table records tens of thousands of clones; about four fifths of these occur just once. Of the sample, approximately 8.8% falls within the top ten clones.

Each collaborating institution followed its own protocols to collect whole blood in K2EDTA tubes. Collaborator samples were shipped for TCRbeta analysis as frozen whole blood, isolated PBMCs, or DNA extracted from either sample type. Recombination connected TRBV2 to TRBJ1-2; TRBD1 fits 8 bases in the junction. The sequence was collected from a human donor in a cohort sampled during active COVID-19. Material for sequencing was peripheral blood. The DNA reads TGTGCCAGCAACGAAAGGACAGGGCTCTTCTATGGCTACACCTTC. It translates as CASNERTGLFYGYTF.